These 15 T cell receptor beta chains originate from one sample sequenced in a study of CD8 T cells in Susac syndrome. RNA amounts of roughly 0.45 to 1 ug underwent reverse transcription with random hexamers. Via MiXCR, TCRdb re-called the immunoSEQ multiplex PCR reads, giving one row per CDR3 protein. The profile shows about 300,000 distinct CDR3 sequences, 65% to 90% of them singletons. The sequencing input was CD8+ T cells from PBMCs. All receptors come from a human donor with multiple sclerosis.

A single count supports this clonotype. The chain uses TRBV4-1 and TRBJ2-1, with D perhaps matching TRBD2 (5 bases). Germline V gives CDR1 MGHRA, CDR2 YSYEKL. This CDR3 has 16 amino acids. V lost 0 bases and J lost 5, with 14 bases in between. The CDR3 reads CASSQEPLVGDNEQFF. CDR3 DNA: TGCGCCAGCAGCCAAGAGCCGCTAGTCGGGGACAATGAGCAGTTCTTC.

The J gene is TRBJ2-7, the V gene TRBV4-1, with 7 bases aligning to TRBD2. The CDR3 contains 16 residues. CDR1 is MGHRA, CDR2 YSYEKL, per germline. V shed 1 base, J shed 1 base, and the junction held 7 bases outside the gene matches. As DNA, the CDR3 is TGCGCCAGCAGCCAAGGAGGGGACTACCCTTCCTACGAGCAGTACTTC. Translating it yields CASSQGGDYPSYEQYF.

The chain uses TRBV28 and TRBJ2-1; tentative D call: TRBD2 (5 bases). Germline loops: CDR1 MDHEN, CDR2 SYDVKM. This CDR3 is 15 amino acids long. V was trimmed by 7 bases and J by 0 bases, leaving 13 bases between them. CDR3 protein: CASTQGDYSYNEQFF. The DNA for the CDR3 is TGTGCCAGCACCCAAGGAGACTACTCCTACAATGAGCAGTTCTTC.

The V call is TRBV21-1, the J call TRBJ2-5. TRBV21-1 is designated a pseudogene. CDR3 size: 15 residues. The CDR3 loop reads CASSKTSEEEETQYF. The CDR3 DNA is TGTGCCAGCAGCAAAACCAGCGAAGAAGAAGAGACCCAGTACTTC.

V gene TRBV20-1 combines with J gene TRBJ1-5; D unresolved. The CDR3 runs 14 residues. The V gene's germline CDR1 is DFQATT and CDR2 SNEGSKA (reference sequence). V lost 0 bases and J lost 6, with 12 bases in between. CDR3: CSARDRSSGQPQHF. The CDR3 DNA is TGCAGTGCTAGAGACAGGAGCTCAGGTCAGCCCCAGCATTTT.

The count of this clonotype is one. The chain links TRBV28 to TRBJ2-7; possible D gene TRBD2, 6 bases. Trimming took 5 bases from V and 2 from J, leaving 13 bases between them. The germline CDR1 and CDR2 sequences are MDHEN and SYDVKM. The CDR3 has 14 residues. The CDR3 coding sequence is TGTGCCAGCAGTCGCTCGCTAGCGCCCTACGAGCAGTACTTC. It translates to CASSRSLAPYEQYF.

The V call is TRBV11-3, the J call TRBJ2-3; TRBD1 matches at 9 bases. V lost 5 bases, J lost 2 bases, and 5 bases stayed unmatched. Germline CDR1 and CDR2: SGHNT and YENEEA. The CDR3 sequence is 15 residues long. This CDR3 is CASSPRTGDTDTQYF. For the CDR3, the DNA is TGTGCCAGCAGCCCCCGGACAGGGGACACAGATACGCAGTATTTT. The full variable domain, rest sourced from reference TRBV11-3 and TRBJ2-3, is EAGVVQSPRYKIIEKKQPVAFWCNPISGHNTLYWYLQNLGQGPELLIRYENEEAVDDSQLPKDRFSAERLKGVDSTLKIQPAELGDSAVYLCASSPRTGDTDTQYFGPGTRLTVL.

The chain couples TRBV13 to TRBJ2-1; D is possibly TRBD1 (8 bases). The CDR3 runs to 15 residues. CDR1 PRHDT and CDR2 FYEKMQ come from the germline V gene (reference sequence). V was cut by 2 bases and J by 8 bases, with 16 bases left in between. CDR3 amino acids: CASSLRTGRGDEQFF. Written as DNA, the CDR3 is TGTGCCAGCAGCTTAAGGACAGGGAGGGGGGATGAGCAGTTCTTC.

The gene calls are TRBV4-3 and TRBJ1-1; D might be TRBD1 (6 bases). The V and J ends lost 0 bases and 2 bases respectively, with 13 bases between them. The CDR3 has 16 residues. CDR1 and CDR2 from the germline V gene are LGHNA and YSLEER. The chain's CDR3 is CASSQDSMGANTEAFF. The CDR3, as DNA: TGCGCCAGCAGCCAAGATTCCATGGGGGCCAACACTGAAGCTTTCTTT.

This rearrangement joins TRBV11-3 to TRBJ2-1; 7 bases are shared with TRBD2. Germline V gives CDR1 SGHNT, CDR2 YENEEA. J gave up 3 bases and V 4 bases, and 3 bases lay outside the gene matches. This CDR3 is built from 14 residues. The CDR3 loop reads CASSSSGLYNEQFF. DNA for the CDR3: TGTGCCAGCAGCTCTAGCGGCCTCTACAATGAGCAGTTCTTC.

This clonotype was counted once. This rearrangement joins TRBV6-2 or TRBV6-3 to TRBJ2-5; TRBD2 aligns across 8 bases. CDR3 length: 21 residues. Germline trimming cut 5 bases from V and 2 bases from J; bases unmatched to any gene: 25. Germline loops: CDR1 MNHEY, CDR2 SVGEGT. Written as DNA, the CDR3 is TGTGCCAGCAGTCAGACCGGGAGGACTTCGGGACTAGTGGTTAGTCAAGAGACCCAGTACTTC. Protein product: CASSQTGRTSGLVVSQETQYF.

This chain uses TRBV6-5 with TRBJ1-2; D is undetermined. The CDR3 sequence is 17 residues long. V was clipped by 0 bases and J by 3 bases, with 17 bases between them. Germline values: CDR1 MNHEY, CDR2 SVGAGI. Written as DNA, the CDR3 is TGTGCCAGCAGTTACTCTCAGGCAACTTATCGTTACTATGGCTACACCTTC. Protein product: CASSYSQATYRYYGYTF.

The chain uses TRBV27 and TRBJ1-2; 10 bases map to TRBD1. V gave up 5 bases and J gave up 3 bases; unmatched junction bases: 6. Germline V gene sequence: CDR1 MNHEY, CDR2 SMNVEV (reference sequence). This CDR3 has 15 amino acids. The CDR3 DNA reads as TGTGCCAGCAGTCCCCGACAGGGGGCTGACTATGGCTACACCTTC. Amino acids: CASSPRQGADYGYTF.

The chain links TRBV10-2 to TRBJ1-2; no firm D call. CDR3 length equals 17 residues. Germline assignment: CDR1 WSHSY and CDR2 SAAADI. The V end lost 2 bases, the J end lost 2 bases, and 18 bases lay between the germline ends. CDR3 in amino acids: CASSEAGRPTDNYGYTF. CDR3 nucleotides: TGCGCCAGCAGTGAGGCGGGCAGGCCCACCGACAACTATGGCTACACCTTC.

This clonotype was picked up a small number of times. V usage is TRBV6-5 and J usage is TRBJ2-5; the D gene is possibly TRBD2 (6 bases). CDR1 and CDR2 from the germline V gene are MNHEY and SVGAGI. The germline V and J ends were trimmed by 2 bases and 2 bases, with 18 bases remaining between them. The CDR3 length is 17 residues. CDR3 in amino acids: CASSYPGVADFQETQYF. The DNA for the CDR3 is TGTGCCAGCAGTTACCCTGGGGTAGCGGATTTTCAAGAGACCCAGTACTTC.